This T cell receptor beta chain was found in a study of blood T cells in healthy people across ages. Total RNA extracted from each sample amounted to at least 6 micrograms. The use of a sample-barcoded 5' primer and a J-beta primer mix characterized a second PCR of roughly 7 to 11 cycles. Each cDNA molecule was tagged by a template-switch adaptor that had 12 random nucleotides. TCRdb re-derived calls from the 5' RACE reads in MiXCR, one entry per CDR3 protein. The table lists roughly 800,000 distinct CDR3 sequences, approximately 35% of them singletons. The V end was cut by 1 base, the J end by 6 bases, with 19 bases between. The CDR3 is made up of 17 amino acids. This clonotype was detected only a few times.

The rearrangement links TRBV12-3 or TRBV12-4 to TRBJ1-5; D is ambiguous. Sequencing input: blood. The receptor comes from a man aged 18 to 30 in good health. The CDR3 reads CASSLVRGSSTGQPQHF. CDR3 DNA: TGTGCCAGCAGTTTAGTACGTGGGAGTTCGACGGGTCAGCCCCAGCATTTT.